This T cell receptor (beta chain) is drawn from a study of blood T cell repertoires in COVID-19. In the study overall: Donors in the United States, Italy and Spain gave samples during acute or convalescent COVID-19. PBMCs, B-cell-depleted T cells, or T cells provided the cDNA or gDNA that made up the material.

Germline V gene sequence: CDR1 LGHDT, CDR2 YNNKEL (reference sequence). With 2 bases removed from V and 1 base from J, the gap between germline ends came to 16 bases. CDR3 size: 17 residues. The authors' processing: Amplified reference gene primers provided the basis for estimating nucleated cell counts. The repertoire was sequenced with immunoSEQ multiplex PCR; TCRdb's copy has only in-frame clones and lacks some. V, J and clone size are those of that table, while D and trimming were read from the DNA. The repertoire consists of about 120,000 clones, with 70% to 85% occurring once and the leading ten covering approximately 5%.

The sample taken for sequencing was peripheral blood. V and J are TRBV3-1 (or the pseudogene TRBV3-2) and TRBJ2-3; tentative D call: TRBD1 (5 bases). This clonotype was obtained from a woman in her seventies with acute or convalescent COVID-19. The CDR3 loop reads CASSQNSGLGGTDTQYF. For the CDR3, the DNA is TGTGCCAGCAGCCAAAATTCAGGGCTAGGGGGCACAGATACGCAGTATTTT.